This T cell receptor (beta chain) stems from a study of blood T cell repertoires in COVID-19 (dated by TCRdb to the early 2020s). Looking at the study overall: Samples from collaborators originated in the United States, Italy and Spain and spanned both the acute and convalescent phases of COVID-19. A freely available public database, intended as a resource for researchers studying the immune response to SARS-CoV-2, is where the repertoires were released. The material from the prospective study consisted of cDNA or gDNA derived from T cells, B-cell-depleted T cells, or PBMCs. Nearly every sample came with metadata listing a de-identified subject ID, COVID-19 status, age in years and sex. The samples were drawn from the first 160 participants of the ongoing ImmuneRACE study and from 1,254 subjects provided by 6 global collaborators. Where available, HLA class I and class II types were taken from metadata supplied by the sample provider and were not determined by assay-based typing. The dataset comprised deeply sampled blood TCRbeta repertoires from subjects exposed to, actively infected with, or recovered from COVID-19. Study-wide findings and limitations: The quantity of clinical and demographic metadata differed by source and by participant and was supplied without curation.

TCRbeta CDR3 regions were amplified from genomic DNA using the immunoSEQ Assay, a bias-controlled multiplex PCR. As for the authors' bioinformatics: The number of nucleated cells in each sample was estimated from the amplification of reference gene primers within the assay. To quantify the absolute abundance of each unique TCRbeta CDR3 rearrangement, sequence reads were collapsed and filtered. Productive Simpson clonality was computed per sample as the square root of Simpson's diversity index over productive rearrangements. TCRdb mirrors the immuneACCESS table, restricted to in-frame sequences. Some clones are absent from its copies; in checked studies, under half trace to an unresolved V gene, and the reason for the others is unknown. V and J calls and clone size are as listed in that table; D and trimming were resolved from the DNA. The sample table shows about 300,000 clones, and around 90% are seen once. Together, the top ten hold over 3.5% of the sample.

V ends up 6 bases short and J 4 bases short, with an unmatched junction base count of 11. The germline V gene sets CDR1 to SNHLY and CDR2 to FYNNEI. Reading from cysteine to phenylalanine, the CDR3 counts 18 amino acids. Of the read, only the CDR3 DNA is kept; its 54 bases are in frame from base 1. For this clone: Its recognized antigen is unknown. No per-base quality is available; no much larger clone lies one base away.

In the prospective study, participants were about 18 to 95 years old, resided in about two dozen geographic areas of the United States, and were enrolled through a virtual design. In the prospective study, participants were assigned to cohorts based on the clinical history participants reported in a screening survey and a study questionnaire. Mobile phlebotomists in the prospective study collected whole blood, serum and a nasopharyngeal or oropharyngeal swab from every participant. Additional blood draws and questionnaires over a 2-month period could optionally be provided by prospective study participants. Prospective study blood samples were shipped either frozen or at room temperature before DNA extraction.

The receptor comes from a woman under 30 with acute COVID-19. The chain joins TRBV2 to TRBJ2-5; the central 16 bases match TRBD2. Specimen: PBMCs or T cells enriched from blood (not recorded which). The DNA sequence is as follows: TGTGCCAGCAGGGCAGGGACTAGCGGGAGGGCCGGGGGAGAGACCCAGTACTTC. Translated, this is CASRAGTSGRAGGETQYF.